The sequence of this T cell receptor (beta chain) was determined in a study of T cells in narcolepsy. V lost 5 bases, J lost 5 bases, and 18 bases lay in between. Per the germline V gene, CDR1 is MNHNY and CDR2 is SVGAGI (reference sequence). This CDR3 comprises 15 residues. On this clone: Its antigen is still unknown.

TCRdb's copy holds only in-frame clones and misses some; the assay was immunoSEQ multiplex PCR. Of around 1,700 clones in the sample, about a quarter were seen once. The receptor was isolated from a human donor with narcolepsy. Sequencing was carried out using cultured CD4+ T cells from cerebrospinal fluid. The V call is TRBV6-6, the J call TRBJ2-5; D might be TRBD1 or TRBD2, each matching 5 bases. CDR3 in amino acids: CASSTPTRGGETQYF. The CDR3 nucleotides read TGTGCCAGCAGTACCCCGACGAGGGGTGGGGAGACCCAGTACTTC.